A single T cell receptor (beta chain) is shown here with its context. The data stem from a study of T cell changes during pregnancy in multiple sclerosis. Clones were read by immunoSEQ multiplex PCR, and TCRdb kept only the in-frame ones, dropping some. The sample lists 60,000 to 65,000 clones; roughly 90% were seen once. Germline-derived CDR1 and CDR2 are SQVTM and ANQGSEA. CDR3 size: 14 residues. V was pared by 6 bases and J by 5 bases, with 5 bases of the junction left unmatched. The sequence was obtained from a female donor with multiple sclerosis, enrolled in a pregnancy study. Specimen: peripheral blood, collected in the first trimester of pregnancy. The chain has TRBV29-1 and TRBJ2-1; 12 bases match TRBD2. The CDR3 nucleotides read TGCAGCGTCGACAGACTAGCGGGAGACAATGAGCAGTTCTTC. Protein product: CSVDRLAGDNEQFF.